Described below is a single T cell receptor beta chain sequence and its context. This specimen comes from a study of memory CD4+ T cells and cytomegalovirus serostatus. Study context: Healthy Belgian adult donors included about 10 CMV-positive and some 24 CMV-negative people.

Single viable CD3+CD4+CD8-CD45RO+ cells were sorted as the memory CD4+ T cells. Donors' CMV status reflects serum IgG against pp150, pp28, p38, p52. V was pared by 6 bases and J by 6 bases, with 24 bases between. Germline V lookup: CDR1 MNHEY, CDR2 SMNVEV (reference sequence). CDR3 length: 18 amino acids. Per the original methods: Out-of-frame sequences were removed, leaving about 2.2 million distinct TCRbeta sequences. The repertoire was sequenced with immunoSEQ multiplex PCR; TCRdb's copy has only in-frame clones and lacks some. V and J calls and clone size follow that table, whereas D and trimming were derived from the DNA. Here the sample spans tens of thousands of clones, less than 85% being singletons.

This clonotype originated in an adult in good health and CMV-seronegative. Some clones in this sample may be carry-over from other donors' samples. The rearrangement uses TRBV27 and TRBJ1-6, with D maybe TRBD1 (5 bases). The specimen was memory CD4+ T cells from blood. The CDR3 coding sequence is TGTGCCAGCAGCCCCCAGGGCAGGCTAAGGTGGCTTAATTCACCCCTCCACTTT. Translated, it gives CASSPQGRLRWLNSPLHF.